The 28 T cell receptor beta chains listed next were all sequenced from one sample in a study of cytomegalovirus exposure and HLA in healthy donors listed by TCRdb under 2017. The method behind the library was the immunoSEQ multiplex PCR assay. For the multiplex PCR, a mixture combining 60 forward primers for TCR Vbeta segments and 13 reverse primers for TCR Jbeta segments was used. Here the immuneACCESS table is served through TCRdb, limited to in-frame sequences with V and J called. Missing clones are a known gap in these copies; in checked studies unresolved V genes cover under half, and the rest lacks a known reason. The sample includes 95,000 to 150,000 clones, with over 60% observed a single time. The ten largest make up approximately 2% of the sample. Source material: PBMCs. Receptors originate from a man aged 45-65 years in good health and CMV-seronegative.

The rearrangement joins TRBV5-8 to TRBJ1-4, with TRBD1 identical over 8 bases. Germline V gene sequence: CDR1 SGHTS, CDR2 YDEGEE. The CDR3 is 14 residues long. V shed 4 bases and J 7 bases; nucleotides not matched to a gene: 6. In DNA, the CDR3 is TGTGCCAGCAGCACGGACAGGGTTCGTGAAAAACTGTTTTTT. The encoded protein is CASSTDRVREKLFF.

J is TRBJ1-2 and V is TRBV5-1; 9 nucleotides align to TRBD1. The CDR3 sequence is 13 residues long. Looked up from germline, CDR1 is SGHRS and CDR2 is YFSETQ. The ends lost 3 bases at V and 7 bases at J; junction bases unmatched: 4. The CDR3 coding sequence is TGCGCCAGCAGCTCGGGACAGGGAGGTGGCTACACCTTC. The encoded protein is CASSSGQGGGYTF.

The chain has TRBV2 and TRBJ2-7, with D maybe TRBD2 (6 bases). The CDR3 extends over 16 amino acids. The germline CDR1 and CDR2 sequences are SNHLY and FYNNEI. Between the trimmed V and J ends, which lost 11 bases and 2 bases, there was a span of 25 bases. As DNA, the CDR3 is TGTGCCGGCAACCCCGAGCGGGCAGGGCGAACCTACGAGCAGTACTTC. This encodes CAGNPERAGRTYEQYF.

Comment on this clone: One end of the junction varies from germline; a read error may be responsible. The chain has TRBV7-9 and TRBJ2-5; 13 bases agree with TRBD2. The CDR3 totals 19 residues. Germline lookup yields CDR1 SEHNR and CDR2 FQNEAQ (reference sequence). The CDR3 here is CSSSFGRLAGGPIQETQYF. The CDR3 DNA reads as TGTTCCAGCAGCTTTGGCCGACTAGCGGGGGGACCCATCCAAGAGACCCAGTACTTC.

This clone was seen just once. The V call is TRBV10-3, the J call TRBJ1-2; D not certain. With 0 bases removed from V and 4 bases from J, the gap between germline ends came to 12 bases. There are 15 residues in the CDR3. Germline V CDR1 and CDR2: ENHRY, SYGVKD. CDR3 amino acids: CAISESRGLGYGYTF. The CDR3 DNA follows: TGTGCCATCAGTGAGTCGCGGGGTTTGGGCTATGGCTACACCTTC.

The genes are TRBV2 and TRBJ2-5; unclear D gene. V was cut by 5 bases and J by 0 bases, with 10 bases left in between. From germline, CDR1 is SNHLY and CDR2 FYNNEI. There are 14 residues in the CDR3. The CDR3 is CASSYLQNQETQYF. The CDR3 nucleotides read TGTGCCAGCAGTTACTTACAGAACCAAGAGACCCAGTACTTC. Complete variable domain (other parts from reference TRBV2 and TRBJ2-5): EPEVTQTPSHQVTQMGQEVILRCVPISNHLYFYWYRQILGQKVEFLVSFYNNEISEKSEIFDDQFSVERPDGSNFTLKIRSTKLEDSAMYFCASSYLQNQETQYFGPGTRLLVL.

The J gene is TRBJ1-6, the V gene TRBV19; a weak D match, TRBD1 (5 bases). This CDR3 region has 15 residues. Germline CDR1 is LNHDA and CDR2 is SQIVND (reference sequence). Trimming removed 6 bases from V and 5 bases from J, with 14 bases in between. The CDR3 region is CASSPVGGDNSPLHF. The CDR3 bases are TGTGCCAGTAGCCCCGTTGGGGGGGATAATTCACCCCTCCACTTT.

Written as DNA, the CDR3 is TGTGCCAGCAGAGAGGACTGGGACACTGAAGCTTTCTTT. It is translated as CASREDWDTEAFF. The chain joins TRBV2 to TRBJ1-1; D is undetermined. V was clipped by 6 bases and J by 3 bases, with 11 bases between them. CDR3 size: 13 residues. The V gene's germline CDR1 is SNHLY and CDR2 FYNNEI.

The rearrangement uses TRBV5-5 and TRBJ2-7; D is possibly TRBD1 (5 bases). Germline V gene lookup returns CDR1 SGHKS and CDR2 YYEKEE (reference sequence). The CDR3 has 14 residues. Trimming pared 1 base from V and 6 bases from J, leaving 14 bases between. The CDR3 coding sequence is TGTGCCAGCAGCTTGATAAGGGCAGGGTCCGAGCAGTACGTC. Protein: CASSLIRAGSEQYV.

The V and J genes are TRBV7-2 and TRBJ2-7, with 14 nucleotides matching TRBD2. With V trimmed by 3 bases and J by 3 bases, 1 base remained unmatched. This CDR3 is 15 amino acids long. Germline V lookup: CDR1 SGHTA, CDR2 FQGNSA. The DNA of the CDR3 is TGTGCCAGCAGCTTCGGGACTAGCGGGGGCTACGAGCAGTACTTC. Amino acids: CASSFGTSGGYEQYF. Supplemented by reference TRBV7-2 and TRBJ2-7, the full variable domain reads GAGVSQSPSNKVTEKGKDVELRCDPISGHTALYWYRQSLGQGLEFLIYFQGNSAPDKSGLPSDRFSAERTGGSVSTLTIQRTQQEDSAVYLCASSFGTSGGYEQYFGPGTRLTVT.

This clone was seen a handful of times. The chain uses TRBV7-2 and TRBJ1-2; D is ambiguous. The germline V gene encodes CDR1 SGHTA and CDR2 FQGNSA. This CDR3 is 13 amino acids long. Deletions cut 2 bases from V and 0 bases from J, with 4 bases between. CDR3: CASSLFANYGYTF. CDR3 sequence (DNA): TGTGCCAGCAGCTTATTCGCTAACTATGGCTACACCTTC.

This clone has only a few counts. This chain links TRBV7-9 with TRBJ2-7; D not resolved. Trimming pared 1 base from V and 4 bases from J, leaving 8 bases between. Germline CDR1 and CDR2: SEHNR and FQNEAQ (reference sequence). The CDR3 is made up of 13 amino acids. The CDR3 nucleotides read TGTGCCAGCAGCTTAGGACAAAATTACGAGCAGTACGTC. Translating it yields CASSLGQNYEQYV.

The table lists this clone with a few counts. The same CDR3 can be traced to other DNA sequences in this sample. The chain links TRBV5-1 to TRBJ2-3, with TRBD2 identical over 11 bases. Germline V CDR1 and CDR2: SGHRS, YFSETQ. CDR3 length equals 16 residues. V was clipped by 0 bases and J by 6 bases; unmatched bases: 6. The CDR3 coding sequence is TGCGCCAGCAGCTTGGGGGATAGCGGGGGGGCGGATACGCAGTATTTT. Amino acid sequence: CASSLGDSGGADTQYF.

The rearrangement uses TRBV9 and TRBJ1-6, with TRBD1 as a possible D gene (6 bases). V was clipped by 1 base and J by 7 bases, with 12 bases between them. CDR1 and CDR2 from the germline V gene are SGDLS and YYNGEE. There are 15 residues in the CDR3. The CDR3 region is CASSVSGTKNSPLHF. CDR3 in DNA: TGTGCCAGCAGCGTATCCGGGACAAAAAATTCACCCCTCCACTTT.

This clone was picked up a small number of times. This chain joins TRBV5-4 and TRBJ1-1, with 7 bases identical to TRBD1. Losses at the gene ends were 5 bases for V and 3 bases for J; bases not matched to a gene: 4. The germline V gene encodes CDR1 SGHNT and CDR2 YYREEE (reference sequence). The CDR3 spans 13 residues. This CDR3 is CASRLDRDTEAFF. In nucleotides, the CDR3 is TGTGCCAGCAGACTTGACAGGGACACTGAAGCTTTCTTT. Using reference TRBV5-4 and TRBJ1-1 for the parts outside the CDR3, the full variable domain is ETGVTQSPTHLIKTRGQQVTLRCSSQSGHNTVSWYQQALGQGPQFIFQYYREEENGRGNFPPRFSGLQFPNYSSELNVNALELDDSALYLCASRLDRDTEAFFGQGTRLTVV.

This clone came up a few times. V gene TRBV6-1 combines with J gene TRBJ1-2; tentatively, D is TRBD1 (6 bases). Germline V lookup: CDR1 MNHNS, CDR2 SASEGT. This CDR3 comprises 13 residues. V lost 6 bases to trimming and J lost 8 bases, with 16 bases between them. The CDR3 DNA is TGTGCCAGCAGCCACGGGGCAGGGGTAGGCTACACCTTC. Translating gives CASSHGAGVGYTF.

The V gene is TRBV11-2, the J gene TRBJ2-5; 8 bases line up with TRBD1. Germline V gene lookup returns CDR1 SGHAT and CDR2 FQNNGV. Unmatched junction bases numbered 5, after V lost 5 bases and J lost 3 bases. This CDR3 is built from 14 residues. The DNA of the CDR3 is TGTGCCAGCAGCCCGGACAGGGTGGAAGAGACCCAGTACTTC. The encoded protein is CASSPDRVEETQYF.

J is TRBJ1-5 and V is TRBV7-8; D is uncertain. The length of the CDR3 is 15 residues. V lost 2 bases and J 11 bases, leaving 19 bases between the germline ends. Germline V lookup: CDR1 SGHVS, CDR2 FQNEAQ. The CDR3 here is CASSLTATPRVSQHF. The CDR3 DNA is TGTGCCAGCAGCTTAACAGCCACACCGAGGGTGTCCCAGCATTTT.

This sequence joins TRBV2 and TRBJ1-2; possibly TRBD1 for D (6 bases). The germline gives CDR1 SNHLY, CDR2 FYNNEI. Trimming took 4 bases from V and 7 from J, leaving 10 bases between them. This CDR3 has 12 residues. CDR3 DNA: TGTGCCAGCAGTGTACAGGGCAGTGGCTACACCTTC. Translating gives CASSVQGSGYTF.

The gene calls are TRBV5-1 and TRBJ1-2; 8 bases line up with TRBD1. This CDR3 has 15 amino acids. Germline lookup yields CDR1 SGHRS and CDR2 YFSETQ. With 4 bases clipped from V and 2 bases from J, the junction kept 7 bases outside the gene matches. The DNA for the CDR3 is TGCGCCAGCAGCCCTTTCTCAGGGGGCAACTATGGCTACACCTTC. Encoded protein: CASSPFSGGNYGYTF. The whole variable domain, filled in from reference TRBV5-1 and TRBJ1-2, reads KAGVTQTPRYLIKTRGQQVTLSCSPISGHRSVSWYQQTPGQGLQFLFEYFSETQRNKGNFPGRFSGRQFSNSRSEMNVSTLELGDSALYLCASSPFSGGNYGYTFGSGTRLTVV.

This clone was observed a few times. At one boundary the junction diverges from the germline segment, which might be a read error. V and J are TRBV7-9 and TRBJ1-5, with D unclear. The CDR3 spans 15 residues. Looked up from germline, CDR1 is SEHNR and CDR2 is FQNEAQ (reference sequence). The CDR3 loop reads CSSSPDTAHYQPQHF. Here the CDR3 DNA reads TGTTCCAGCAGCCCCGACACAGCTCATTATCAGCCCCAGCATTTT.

V is TRBV6-5 and J is TRBJ1-1; D uncertain. The ends were cut back, 5 bases at V and 3 bases at J, with 16 bases in the middle. Germline-derived CDR1 and CDR2 are MNHEY and SVGAGI. The length of the CDR3 is 15 residues. CDR3 amino acids: CASSARLMRDTEAFF. CDR3 coding DNA: TGTGCCAGCAGTGCAAGGTTGATGAGGGACACTGAAGCTTTCTTT.

This clone is categorized as medium-sized. This sequence joins TRBV5-1 and TRBJ2-2; D is ambiguous. The CDR3 has 14 amino acids. The ends were cut back, 5 bases at V and 0 bases at J, with 8 bases in the middle. Germline CDR1 SGHRS, CDR2 YFSETQ. This CDR3 is CASSVATNTGELFF. CDR3 sequence (DNA): TGCGCCAGCAGTGTGGCAACGAACACCGGGGAGCTGTTTTTT.

The chain has TRBV5-1 and TRBJ1-5, with D unclear. V was trimmed by 4 bases and J by 7 bases, leaving 12 bases between them. The CDR3 is 13 amino acids. CDR1 is SGHRS and CDR2 is YFSETQ in the germline V gene. The CDR3: CASSHGDGQPQHF. The CDR3 DNA follows: TGCGCCAGCAGCCACGGGGATGGGCAGCCCCAGCATTTT.

This sequence joins TRBV11-2 and TRBJ2-5, with 8 bases that match TRBD2. J gave up 4 bases and V 2 bases, and 3 bases lay outside the gene matches. CDR3 length equals 14 residues. The germline gives CDR1 SGHAT, CDR2 FQNNGV. The CDR3 sequence: CASSLQTSGETQYF. For the CDR3, the DNA is TGTGCCAGCAGCTTACAAACTAGCGGAGAGACCCAGTACTTC.

This clone has only a few counts. The rearrangement links TRBV28 to TRBJ2-3; unclear D gene. V was shortened by 3 bases and J by 4 bases, with 8 bases between the two germline ends. Per germline, CDR1 MDHEN and CDR2 SYDVKM. CDR3 size: 13 residues. In DNA, the CDR3 is TGTGCCAGCAGTTTGATAGATCCAGATACGCAGTATTTT. This translates into CASSLIDPDTQYF.

The rearrangement joins TRBV6-1 to TRBJ1-4, with 7 bases that match TRBD1. V gave up 7 bases and J gave up 4 bases; unmatched junction bases: 9. The V gene's germline CDR1 is MNHNS and CDR2 SASEGT. The CDR3 runs 15 residues. The CDR3, as DNA: TGTGCCAGCACTGAGGGGACAGTGTATAATGAAAAACTGTTTTTT. Protein product: CASTEGTVYNEKLFF.

V and J are TRBV11-3 and TRBJ1-1, with 7 bases lining up with TRBD1. Germline trimming cut 4 bases from V and 4 bases from J; bases unmatched to any gene: 3. The length of the CDR3 is 13 residues. Germline-derived CDR1 and CDR2 are SGHNT and YENEEA. The CDR3 here is CASSSQGGTEAFF. CDR3 sequence (DNA): TGTGCCAGCAGCTCCCAGGGGGGCACTGAAGCTTTCTTT.